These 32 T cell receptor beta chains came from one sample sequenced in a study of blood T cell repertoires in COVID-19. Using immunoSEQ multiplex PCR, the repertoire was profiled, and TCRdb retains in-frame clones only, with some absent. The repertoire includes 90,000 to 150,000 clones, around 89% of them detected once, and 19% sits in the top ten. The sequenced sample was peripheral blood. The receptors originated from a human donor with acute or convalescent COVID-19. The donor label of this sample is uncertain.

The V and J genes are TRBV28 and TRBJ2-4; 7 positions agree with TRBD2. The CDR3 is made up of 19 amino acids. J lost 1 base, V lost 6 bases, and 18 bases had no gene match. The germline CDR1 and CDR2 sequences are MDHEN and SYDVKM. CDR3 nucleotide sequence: TGTGCCAGCAGCCCTCTTAGGACGGGGGGACTTTCTGCCAAAAACATTCAGTACTTC. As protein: CASSPLRTGGLSAKNIQYF.

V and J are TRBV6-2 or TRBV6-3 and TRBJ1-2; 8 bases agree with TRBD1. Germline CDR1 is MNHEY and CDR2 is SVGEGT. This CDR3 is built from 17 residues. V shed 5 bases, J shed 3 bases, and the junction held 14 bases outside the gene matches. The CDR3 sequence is CASSTGTGLPYYYGYTF. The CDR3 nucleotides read TGTGCCAGCAGTACCGGGACAGGTCTCCCCTACTACTATGGCTACACCTTC.

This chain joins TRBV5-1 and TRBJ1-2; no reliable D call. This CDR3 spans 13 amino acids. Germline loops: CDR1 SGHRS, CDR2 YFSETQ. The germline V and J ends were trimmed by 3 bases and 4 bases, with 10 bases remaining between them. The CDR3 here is CASSSQLPYGYTF. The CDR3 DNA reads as TGCGCCAGCAGCTCACAGCTTCCCTATGGCTACACCTTC.

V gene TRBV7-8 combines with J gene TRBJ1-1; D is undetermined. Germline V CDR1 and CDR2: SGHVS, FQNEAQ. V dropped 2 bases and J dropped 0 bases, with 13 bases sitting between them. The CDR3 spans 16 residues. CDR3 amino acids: CASSLLTVPVNTEAFF. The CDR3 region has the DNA TGTGCCAGCAGCTTACTTACAGTGCCAGTGAACACTGAAGCTTTCTTT.

The CDR3 sequence: CASSLGDRHTGELFF. The CDR3 nucleotides read TGCGCCAGCAGCTTGGGGGACAGGCACACCGGGGAGCTGTTTTTT. The chain has TRBV5-1 and TRBJ2-2, with 8 bases identical to TRBD1. CDR3 length: 15 amino acids. Germline V gene data show CDR1 as SGHRS and CDR2 as YFSETQ. J lost 3 bases, V lost 0 bases, and 1 base had no gene match.

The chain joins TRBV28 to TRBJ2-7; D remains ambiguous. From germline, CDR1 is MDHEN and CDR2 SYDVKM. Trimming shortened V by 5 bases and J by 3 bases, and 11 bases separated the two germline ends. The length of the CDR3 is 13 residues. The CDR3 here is CASSPPPYYEQYF. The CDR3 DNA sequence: TGTGCCAGCAGTCCCCCCCCCTACTACGAGCAGTACTTC.

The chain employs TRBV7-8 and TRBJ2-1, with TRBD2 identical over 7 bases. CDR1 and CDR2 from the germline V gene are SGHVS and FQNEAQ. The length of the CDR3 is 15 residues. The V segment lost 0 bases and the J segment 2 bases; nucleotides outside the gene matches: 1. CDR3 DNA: TGTGCCAGCAGCTTAGCAGCGGGGACCTACAATGAGCAGTTCTTC. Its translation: CASSLAAGTYNEQFF.

CDR3 in DNA: TGCGCCAGCAGCCTTGGGTGGGGAGCCAATGAGCAGTTCTTC. Encoded protein: CASSLGWGANEQFF. This chain uses TRBV4-1 with TRBJ2-1; possible D gene TRBD2, 5 bases. This CDR3 spans 14 amino acids. The germline V gene has CDR1 MGHRA and CDR2 YSYEKL. V was shortened by 4 bases and J by 6 bases, with 13 bases between the two germline ends.

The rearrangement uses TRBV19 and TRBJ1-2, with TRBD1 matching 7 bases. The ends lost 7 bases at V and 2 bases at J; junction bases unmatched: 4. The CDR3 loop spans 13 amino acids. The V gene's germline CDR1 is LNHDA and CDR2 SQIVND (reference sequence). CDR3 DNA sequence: TGTGCCAGTAATCGGGGACAGAACTATGGCTACACCTTC. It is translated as CASNRGQNYGYTF.

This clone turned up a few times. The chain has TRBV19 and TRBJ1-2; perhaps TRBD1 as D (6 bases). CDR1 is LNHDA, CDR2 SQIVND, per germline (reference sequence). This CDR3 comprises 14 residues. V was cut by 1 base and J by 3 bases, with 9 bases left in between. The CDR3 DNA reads TGTGCCAGTAGTATAGTGGCAGGGGACTATGGCTACACCTTC. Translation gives CASSIVAGDYGYTF. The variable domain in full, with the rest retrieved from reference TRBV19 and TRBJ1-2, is DGGITQSPKYLFRKEGQNVTLSCEQNLNHDAMYWYRQDPGQGLRLIYYSQIVNDFQKGDIAEGYSVSREKKESFPLTVTSAQKNPTAFYLCASSIVAGDYGYTFGSGTRLTVV.

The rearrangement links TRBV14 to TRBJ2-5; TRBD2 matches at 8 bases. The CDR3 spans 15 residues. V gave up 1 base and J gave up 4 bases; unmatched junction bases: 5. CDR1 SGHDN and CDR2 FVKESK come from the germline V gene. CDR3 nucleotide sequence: TGTGCCAGCAGCCAAGTCGGACTAGCTATAGAGACCCAGTACTTC. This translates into CASSQVGLAIETQYF.

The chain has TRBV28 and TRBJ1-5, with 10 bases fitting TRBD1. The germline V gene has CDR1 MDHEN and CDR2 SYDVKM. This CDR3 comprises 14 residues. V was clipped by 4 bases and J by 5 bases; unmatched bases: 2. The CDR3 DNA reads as TGTGCCAGCAGTTCAGGACAGGGGGATCAGCCCCAGCATTTT. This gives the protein CASSSGQGDQPQHF.

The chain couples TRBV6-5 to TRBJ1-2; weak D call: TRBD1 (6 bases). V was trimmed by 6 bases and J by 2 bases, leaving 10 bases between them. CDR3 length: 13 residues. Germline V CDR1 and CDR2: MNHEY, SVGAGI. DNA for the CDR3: TGTGCCAGCAGCGCCACAGGGAACTATGGCTACACCTTC. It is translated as CASSATGNYGYTF.

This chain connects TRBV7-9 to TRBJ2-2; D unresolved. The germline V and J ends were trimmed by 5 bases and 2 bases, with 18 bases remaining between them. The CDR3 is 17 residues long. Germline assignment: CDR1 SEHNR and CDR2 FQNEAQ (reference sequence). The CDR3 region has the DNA TGTGCCAGCAGCCCCAGCAAGACTCATACAAACACCGGGGAGCTGTTTTTT. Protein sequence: CASSPSKTHTNTGELFF. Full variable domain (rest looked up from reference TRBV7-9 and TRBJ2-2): DTGVSQNPRHKITKRGQNVTFRCDPISEHNRLYWYRQTLGQGPEFLTYFQNEAQLEKSRLLSDRFSAERPKGSFSTLEIQRTEQGDSAMYLCASSPSKTHTNTGELFFGEGSRLTVL.

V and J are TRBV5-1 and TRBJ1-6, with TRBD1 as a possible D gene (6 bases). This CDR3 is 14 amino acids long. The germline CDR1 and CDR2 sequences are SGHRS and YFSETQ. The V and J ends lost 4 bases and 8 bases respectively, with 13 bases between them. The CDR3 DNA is TGCGCCAGCAGCGACAGGACTGGAGATTCACCCCTCCACTTT. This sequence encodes CASSDRTGDSPLHF.

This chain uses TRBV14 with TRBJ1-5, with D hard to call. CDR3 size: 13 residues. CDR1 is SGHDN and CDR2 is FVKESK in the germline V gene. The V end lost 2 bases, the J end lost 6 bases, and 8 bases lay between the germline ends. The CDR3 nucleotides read TGTGCCAGCAGCCAAACCCTCAGTCAGCCCCAGCATTTT. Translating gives CASSQTLSQPQHF.

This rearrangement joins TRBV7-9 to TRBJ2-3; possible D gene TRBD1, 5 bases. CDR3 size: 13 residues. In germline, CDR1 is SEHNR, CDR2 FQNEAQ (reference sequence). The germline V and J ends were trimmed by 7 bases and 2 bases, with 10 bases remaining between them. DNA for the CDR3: TGTGCCAGCACACAGGCTTCCACAGATACGCAGTATTTT. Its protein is CASTQASTDTQYF.

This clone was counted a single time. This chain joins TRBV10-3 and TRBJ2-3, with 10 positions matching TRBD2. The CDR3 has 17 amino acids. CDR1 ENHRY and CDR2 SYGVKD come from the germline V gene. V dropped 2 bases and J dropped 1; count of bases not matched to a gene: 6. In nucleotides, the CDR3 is TGTGCCATCAGTGAGGAGCGGGAGGGCCTTGGCACAGATACGCAGTATTTT. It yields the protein CAISEEREGLGTDTQYF.

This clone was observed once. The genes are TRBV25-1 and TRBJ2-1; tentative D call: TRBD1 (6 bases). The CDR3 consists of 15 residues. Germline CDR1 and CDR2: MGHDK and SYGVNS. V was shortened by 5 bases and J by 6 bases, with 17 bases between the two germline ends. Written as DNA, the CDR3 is TGTGCCAGCAGTCGGATGGGGGCGGTGAGCAATGAGCAGTTCTTC. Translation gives CASSRMGAVSNEQFF. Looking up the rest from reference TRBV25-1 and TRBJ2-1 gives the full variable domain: EADIYQTPRYLVIGTGKKITLECSQTMGHDKMYWYQQDPGMELHLIHYSYGVNSTEKGDLSSESTVSRIRTEHFPLTLESARPSHTSQYLCASSRMGAVSNEQFFGPGTRLTVL.

The CDR3 spells CASSQGARGAFF. For the CDR3, the DNA is TGTGCCAGCAGTCAGGGGGCTCGGGGAGCTTTCTTT. The V and J genes are TRBV25-1 and TRBJ1-1; 8 nucleotides agree with TRBD1. V shed 5 bases and J 10 bases; nucleotides not matched to a gene: 6. The CDR3 has 12 residues. Germline V CDR1 and CDR2: MGHDK, SYGVNS. Variable domain in full (rest from reference TRBV25-1 and TRBJ1-1): EADIYQTPRYLVIGTGKKITLECSQTMGHDKMYWYQQDPGMELHLIHYSYGVNSTEKGDLSSESTVSRIRTEHFPLTLESARPSHTSQYLCASSQGARGAFFGQGTRLTVV.

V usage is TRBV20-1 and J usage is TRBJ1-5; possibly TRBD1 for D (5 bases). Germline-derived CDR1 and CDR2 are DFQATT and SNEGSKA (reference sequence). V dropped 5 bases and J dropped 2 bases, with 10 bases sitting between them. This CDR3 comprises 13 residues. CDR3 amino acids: CSARGAGNQPQHF. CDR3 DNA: TGCAGTGCTCGTGGGGCAGGCAATCAGCCCCAGCATTTT.

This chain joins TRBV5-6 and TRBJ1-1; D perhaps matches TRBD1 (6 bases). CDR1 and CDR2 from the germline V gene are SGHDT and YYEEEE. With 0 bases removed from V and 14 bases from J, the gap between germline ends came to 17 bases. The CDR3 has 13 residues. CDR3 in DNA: TGTGCCAGCAGCTTGGGTATGGGGCGGGGGGCCTTCTTT. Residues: CASSLGMGRGAFF. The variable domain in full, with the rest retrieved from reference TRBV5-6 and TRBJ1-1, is DAGVTQSPTHLIKTRGQQVTLRCSPKSGHDTVSWYQQALGQGPQFIFQYYEEEERQRGNFPDRFSGHQFPNYSSELNVNALLLGDSALYLCASSLGMGRGAFFGQGTRLTVV.

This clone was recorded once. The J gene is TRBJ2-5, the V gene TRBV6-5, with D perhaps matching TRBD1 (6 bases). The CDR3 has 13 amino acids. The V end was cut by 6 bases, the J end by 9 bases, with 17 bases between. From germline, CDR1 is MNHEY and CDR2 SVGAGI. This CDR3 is CASRAQGSGAQYF. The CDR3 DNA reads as TGTGCCAGCAGGGCACAGGGTTCCGGGGCCCAGTACTTC.

CDR3 coding DNA: TGTGCCAGCAGCCCAGGAGGAGGACAGGCTCCCGAGCAGTACTTC. Its translation is CASSPGGGQAPEQYF. The chain is built from TRBV9 and TRBJ2-7; TRBD1 aligns across 7 bases. Losses at the gene ends were 4 bases for V and 6 bases for J; bases not matched to a gene: 13. The V gene's germline CDR1 is SGDLS and CDR2 YYNGEE. This CDR3 has 15 amino acids.

This CDR3 reads CASRLETPGQKNSPLHF. CDR3 coding DNA: TGTGCAAGTCGCTTGGAAACTCCGGGACAGAAGAATTCACCCCTCCACTTT. The rearrangement joins TRBV12-2 to TRBJ1-6; the table's D call, TRBD1, has no DNA check behind it. TRBV12-2 is tagged as a pseudogene. The CDR3 is 17 amino acids.

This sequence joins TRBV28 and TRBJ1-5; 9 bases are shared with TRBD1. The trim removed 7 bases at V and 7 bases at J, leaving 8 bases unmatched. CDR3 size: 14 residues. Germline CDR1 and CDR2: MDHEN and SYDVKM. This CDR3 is CASIPTGGGQPQHF. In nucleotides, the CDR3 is TGTGCCAGCATCCCTACAGGGGGCGGGCAGCCCCAGCATTTT.

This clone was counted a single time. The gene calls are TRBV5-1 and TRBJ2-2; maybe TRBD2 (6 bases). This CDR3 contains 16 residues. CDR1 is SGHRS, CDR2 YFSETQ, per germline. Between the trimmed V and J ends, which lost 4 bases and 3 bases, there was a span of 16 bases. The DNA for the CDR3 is TGCGCCAGCAGCCGTGACGGGAGTACGTACACCGGGGAGCTGTTTTTT. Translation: CASSRDGSTYTGELFF.

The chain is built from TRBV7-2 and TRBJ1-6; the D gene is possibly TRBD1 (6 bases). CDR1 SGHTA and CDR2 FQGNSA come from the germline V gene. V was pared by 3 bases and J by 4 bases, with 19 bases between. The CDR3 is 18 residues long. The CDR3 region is CASSFGQGLGQYNSPLHF. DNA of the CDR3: TGTGCCAGCAGCTTTGGCCAAGGTTTAGGACAGTATAATTCACCCCTCCACTTT. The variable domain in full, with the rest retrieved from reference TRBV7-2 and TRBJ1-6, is GAGVSQSPSNKVTEKGKDVELRCDPISGHTALYWYRQSLGQGLEFLIYFQGNSAPDKSGLPSDRFSAERTGGSVSTLTIQRTQQEDSAVYLCASSFGQGLGQYNSPLHFGNGTRLTVT.

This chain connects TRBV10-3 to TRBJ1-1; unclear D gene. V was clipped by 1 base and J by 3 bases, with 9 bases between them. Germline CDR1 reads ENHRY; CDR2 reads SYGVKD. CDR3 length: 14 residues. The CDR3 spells CAISELARDTEAFF. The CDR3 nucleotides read TGTGCCATCAGTGAGTTAGCTCGCGACACTGAAGCTTTCTTT.

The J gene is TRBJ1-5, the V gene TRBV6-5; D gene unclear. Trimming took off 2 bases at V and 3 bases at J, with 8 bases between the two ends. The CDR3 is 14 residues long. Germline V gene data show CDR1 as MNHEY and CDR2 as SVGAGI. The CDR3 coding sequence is TGTGCCAGCAGTTACGACGGGATCAATCAGCCCCAGCATTTT. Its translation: CASSYDGINQPQHF.

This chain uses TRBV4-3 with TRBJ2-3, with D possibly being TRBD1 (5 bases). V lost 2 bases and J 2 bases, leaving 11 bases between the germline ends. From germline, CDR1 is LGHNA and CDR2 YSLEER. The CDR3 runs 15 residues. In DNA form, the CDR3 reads TGCGCCAGCAGCCAATCGCCCAGGGCCACAGATACGCAGTATTTT. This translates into CASSQSPRATDTQYF.

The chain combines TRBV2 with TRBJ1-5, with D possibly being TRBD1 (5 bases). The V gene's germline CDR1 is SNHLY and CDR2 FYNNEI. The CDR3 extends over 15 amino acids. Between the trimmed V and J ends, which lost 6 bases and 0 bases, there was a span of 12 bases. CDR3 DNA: TGTGCCAGCAGGCCCGACAGCTATAGCAATCAGCCCCAGCATTTT. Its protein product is CASRPDSYSNQPQHF.